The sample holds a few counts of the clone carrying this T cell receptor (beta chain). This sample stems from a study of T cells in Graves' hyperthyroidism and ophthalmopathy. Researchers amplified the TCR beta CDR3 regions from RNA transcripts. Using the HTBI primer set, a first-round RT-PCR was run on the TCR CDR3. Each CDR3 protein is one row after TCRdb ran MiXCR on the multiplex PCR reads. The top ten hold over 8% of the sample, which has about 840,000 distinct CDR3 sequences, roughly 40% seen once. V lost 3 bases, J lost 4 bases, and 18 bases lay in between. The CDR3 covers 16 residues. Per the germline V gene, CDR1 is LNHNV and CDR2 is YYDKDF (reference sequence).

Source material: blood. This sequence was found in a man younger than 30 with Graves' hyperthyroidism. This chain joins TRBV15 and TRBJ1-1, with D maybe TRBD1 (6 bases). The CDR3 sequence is CATSSPPGGALTEAFF. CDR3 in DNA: TGTGCCACCAGCAGTCCCCCGGGGGGGGCGCTCACTGAAGCTTTCTTT.